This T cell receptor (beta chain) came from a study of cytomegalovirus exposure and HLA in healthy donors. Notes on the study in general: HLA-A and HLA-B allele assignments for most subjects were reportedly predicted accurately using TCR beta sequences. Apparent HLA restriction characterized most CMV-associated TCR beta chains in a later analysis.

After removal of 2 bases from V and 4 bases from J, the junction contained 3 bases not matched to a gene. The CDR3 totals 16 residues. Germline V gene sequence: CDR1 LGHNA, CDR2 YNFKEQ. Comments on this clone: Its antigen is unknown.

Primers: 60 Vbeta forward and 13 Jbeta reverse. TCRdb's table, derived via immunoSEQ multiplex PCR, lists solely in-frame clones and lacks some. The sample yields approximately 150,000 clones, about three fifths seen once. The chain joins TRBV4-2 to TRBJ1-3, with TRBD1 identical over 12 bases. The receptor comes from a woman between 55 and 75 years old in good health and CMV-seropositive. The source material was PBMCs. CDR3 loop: CASSQTGTGGGNTIYF. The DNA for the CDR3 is TGTGCCAGCAGCCAAACCGGGACAGGGGGCGGAAACACCATATATTTT.